This T cell receptor (beta chain) was captured by sequencing in a study of blood T cell repertoires in COVID-19. Study details: COVID-19 samples from acute and convalescent phases originated in the United States, Italy and Spain. The cDNA or gDNA used as material had been derived from T cells, B-cell-depleted T cells, or PBMCs.

In the authors' methods: Estimation of nucleated cell counts was performed using reference gene primer amplification. Method: immunoSEQ multiplex PCR; TCRdb's copy keeps in-frame clones and lacks some. That table is the source of V, J and clone size, and D and trimming were worked out from the DNA. The table lists roughly 300,000 clones, roughly 85% of them singletons. Participants' own reports of clinical history determined their cohort assignment. This CDR3 has 17 residues. The V gene's germline CDR1 is LNHNV and CDR2 YYDKDF (reference sequence). The trim removed 5 bases at V and 6 bases at J, leaving 14 bases unmatched.

The chain uses TRBV15 and TRBJ2-1; 9 nucleotides match TRBD1. This clonotype was sampled from a woman aged 40 to 50 with acute COVID-19. The sequencing sample was made of PBMCs or T cells enriched from blood (not recorded which). CDR3 region: CATSENPPGTGINEQFF. As DNA, the CDR3 is TGTGCCACCAGCGAGAACCCCCCGGGGACAGGGATCAATGAGCAGTTCTTC.